This entry lists 21 T cell receptor beta chains sequenced from one sample in a study of shared clonotypes between healthy human individuals. Profiling relied on immunoSEQ multiplex PCR, and the TCRdb table lists in-frame clones only, not all of them. The sample carries fewer than 1.8 million clones, less than 99% recorded once. Sequences were obtained from naive CD4+ T cells sorted from blood. The subset was: CD45RA+ positively selected. The receptors derive from a man aged 25 to 40 in good health.

The genes are TRBV7-6 and TRBJ2-5; D is unclear. The CDR3 loop spans 14 amino acids. Germline CDR1 and CDR2: SGHVS and FNYEAQ. Trimming removed 2 bases from V and 1 base from J, with 8 bases in between. CDR3: CASSLWWGQETQYF. For the CDR3, the DNA is TGTGCCAGCAGCTTATGGTGGGGCCAAGAGACCCAGTACTTC.

This CDR3 is CASSYTTYASYEQYF. In nucleotides, the CDR3 is TGTGCCAGCAGTTACACCACCTACGCCTCCTACGAGCAGTACTTC. The rearrangement uses TRBV6-6 and TRBJ2-7; D call uncertain. V lost 2 bases, J lost 0 bases, and 11 bases lay in between. The V gene's germline CDR1 is MNHNY and CDR2 SVGAGI (reference sequence). The CDR3 is made up of 15 amino acids.

The chain combines TRBV28 with TRBJ2-1; 10 bases match TRBD1. Germline V gene sequence: CDR1 MDHEN, CDR2 SYDVKM. Losses at the gene ends were 6 bases for V and 7 bases for J; bases not matched to a gene: 6. This CDR3 region has 14 residues. In DNA, the CDR3 is TGTGCCAGCAGGACCGGGACAGGGGTGAATGAGCAGTTCTTC. It yields the protein CASRTGTGVNEQFF.

This chain joins TRBV19 and TRBJ2-1; 9 bases map to TRBD1. Losses at the gene ends were 1 base for V and 9 bases for J; bases not matched to a gene: 10. Looked up from germline, CDR1 is LNHDA and CDR2 is SQIVND (reference sequence). CDR3 length equals 16 residues. Here the CDR3 DNA reads TGTGCCAGTAGTATAGGGACAGGGGCCTTTGGGGGTGAGCAGTTCTTC. Encoded protein: CASSIGTGAFGGEQFF.

The chain uses TRBV4-1 and TRBJ2-1; 9 nucleotides match TRBD2. Germline trimming cut 1 base from V and 14 bases from J; bases unmatched to any gene: 9. The CDR3 contains 14 residues. Germline assignment: CDR1 MGHRA and CDR2 YSYEKL. The CDR3 region is CASSQVTSGPREFF. In nucleotides, the CDR3 is TGCGCCAGCAGCCAAGTTACTAGCGGGCCTAGGGAGTTCTTC.

This rearrangement joins TRBV7-8 to TRBJ2-7; 9 nucleotides agree with TRBD1. Germline V CDR1 and CDR2: SGHVS, FQNEAQ. The V segment lost 4 bases and the J segment 1 base; nucleotides outside the gene matches: 8. CDR3 length: 16 amino acids. CDR3 amino acids: CASSSGPGQGSYEQYF. The DNA for the CDR3 is TGTGCCAGCAGCTCGGGGCCGGGACAGGGATCCTACGAGCAGTACTTC.

The CDR3 DNA sequence: TGTGCCAGCAGCGTAGGGGATAGCGGAGCCTCTGGAGAGACCCAGTACTTC. This translates into CASSVGDSGASGETQYF. The chain combines TRBV9 with TRBJ2-5; D possibly corresponds to TRBD2 (6 bases). With 0 bases removed from V and 4 bases from J, the gap between germline ends came to 19 bases. CDR3 length equals 17 residues. Germline lookup yields CDR1 SGDLS and CDR2 YYNGEE. Based on the CDR3 plus reference TRBV9 and TRBJ2-5, the full variable domain is DSGVTQTPKHLITATGQRVTLRCSPRSGDLSVYWYQQSLDQGLQFLIQYYNGEERAKGNILERFSAQQFPDLHSELNLSSLELGDSALYFCASSVGDSGASGETQYFGPGTRLLVL.

The rearrangement uses TRBV7-9 and TRBJ2-5; 11 bases are shared with TRBD2. CDR1 and CDR2 (germline): SEHNR, FQNEAQ (reference sequence). The CDR3 sequence is 18 residues long. The V and J ends lost 4 bases and 2 bases, in that order; junction bases with no gene match: 12. In DNA form, the CDR3 reads TGTGCCAGCAGCTACCGACGCGGGACTAGCGGATTGCAAGAGACCCAGTACTTC. Protein product: CASSYRRGTSGLQETQYF. The whole variable domain, remainder taken from reference TRBV7-9 and TRBJ2-5, is DTGVSQNPRHKITKRGQNVTFRCDPISEHNRLYWYRQTLGQGPEFLTYFQNEAQLEKSRLLSDRFSAERPKGSFSTLEIQRTEQGDSAMYLCASSYRRGTSGLQETQYFGPGTRLLVL.

This chain links TRBV25-1 with TRBJ2-1; 8 bases match TRBD2. The CDR3 consists of 16 residues. The V and J ends lost 6 bases and 2 bases, in that order; junction bases with no gene match: 9. The germline CDR1 and CDR2 sequences are MGHDK and SYGVNS. CDR3: CASSVGGGRPYNEQFF. CDR3 in DNA: TGTGCCAGCAGCGTCGGGGGCGGGAGGCCCTACAATGAGCAGTTCTTC.

Only one count was recorded for this clone. The chain employs TRBV27 and TRBJ1-2, with D possibly being TRBD1 (5 bases). The germline V and J ends were trimmed by 0 bases and 8 bases, with 13 bases remaining between them. Germline assignment: CDR1 MNHEY and CDR2 SMNVEV (reference sequence). CDR3 size: 14 residues. CDR3 amino acids: CASSLSGQGGGYTF. DNA for the CDR3: TGTGCCAGCAGTTTATCCGGGCAGGGTGGAGGCTACACCTTC.

V gene TRBV2 combines with J gene TRBJ1-5; 9 positions match TRBD1. V dropped 6 bases and J dropped 4; count of bases not matched to a gene: 4. This CDR3 has 14 residues. Germline lookup yields CDR1 SNHLY and CDR2 FYNNEI. CDR3 protein: CASSEQGANQPQHF. As DNA, the CDR3 is TGTGCCAGCAGCGAACAGGGGGCGAATCAGCCCCAGCATTTT.

The J gene is TRBJ2-7, the V gene TRBV28, with D uncertain. V dropped 9 bases and J dropped 0 bases, with 18 bases sitting between them. Germline V gene data show CDR1 as MDHEN and CDR2 as SYDVKM. CDR3 length: 15 residues. This chain's CDR3 is CASQVGGLSSYEQYF. The CDR3 bases are TGTGCCAGTCAAGTAGGCGGCCTAAGCTCCTACGAGCAGTACTTC.

CDR3 amino acids: CASSRTSGNPPYEQYF. Written as DNA, the CDR3 is TGTGCCAGCAGTCGGACTAGCGGGAATCCCCCCTACGAGCAGTACTTC. The chain uses TRBV5-4 and TRBJ2-7; 12 positions agree with TRBD2. Germline values: CDR1 SGHNT, CDR2 YYREEE (reference sequence). This CDR3 region has 16 residues. V lost 5 bases and J lost 2; bases outside the gene matches: 8. Based on the CDR3 plus reference TRBV5-4 and TRBJ2-7, the full variable domain is ETGVTQSPTHLIKTRGQQVTLRCSSQSGHNTVSWYQQALGQGPQFIFQYYREEENGRGNFPPRFSGLQFPNYSSELNVNALELDDSALYLCASSRTSGNPPYEQYFGPGTRLTVT.

V is TRBV28 and J is TRBJ1-5; 8 bases fit TRBD1. CDR1 is MDHEN, CDR2 SYDVKM, per germline. This CDR3 contains 15 residues. The ends lost 6 bases at V and 6 bases at J; junction bases unmatched: 10. The CDR3 is CASSSGQGGGQPQHF. In DNA, the CDR3 is TGTGCCAGCAGCTCCGGACAGGGTGGCGGTCAGCCCCAGCATTTT.

This chain links TRBV4-1 with TRBJ1-5, with D hard to call. Germline CDR1 is MGHRA and CDR2 is YSYEKL. The CDR3 extends over 15 amino acids. Trimming cost V 1 base and J 3 bases, with 10 bases left between them. The CDR3 sequence: CASSQGSILNQPQHF. CDR3 nucleotide sequence: TGCGCCAGCAGCCAAGGGTCGATCCTCAATCAGCCCCAGCATTTT.

The chain couples TRBV11-2 to TRBJ2-7; D uncertain. From germline, CDR1 is SGHAT and CDR2 FQNNGV. Trimming left V 5 bases short and J 1 base short, with 18 bases between. The CDR3 covers 16 residues. CDR3 nucleotides: TGTGCCAGCAGCCCTAATAGGCAGAGCCGATCCTACGAGCAGTACTTC. Translating gives CASSPNRQSRSYEQYF.

About this clone: The sample has other DNA sequences that encode this CDR3 too. Here the CDR3 reads CASSPRGGEQYF. DNA for the CDR3: TGTGCCAGCTCACCGCGGGGGGGCGAGCAGTACTTC. The chain joins TRBV18 to TRBJ2-7, with 9 bases fitting TRBD2. Germline V lookup: CDR1 KGHSH, CDR2 LQKENI. V shed 3 bases, J shed 6 bases, and the junction held 0 bases outside the gene matches. The CDR3 extends over 12 amino acids. The full variable domain, with the rest looked up from reference TRBV18 and TRBJ2-7, is NAGVMQNPRHLVRRRGQEARLRCSPMKGHSHVYWYRQLPEEGLKFMVYLQKENIIDESGMPKERFSAEFPKEGPSILRIQQVVRGDSAAYFCASSPRGGEQYFGPGTRLTVT.

The chain carries TRBV6-5 and TRBJ1-1; D perhaps matches TRBD1 (6 bases). Trimming took 4 bases from V and 1 from J, leaving 16 bases between them. This CDR3 is built from 16 residues. Germline V CDR1 and CDR2: MNHEY, SVGAGI. Written as DNA, the CDR3 is TGTGCCAGCAGTTTCCGGGACATTAGGGAGAACACTGAAGCTTTCTTT. It translates to CASSFRDIRENTEAFF.

This clone appeared once. The sample has other DNA sequences that encode this CDR3 too. V and J are TRBV5-1 and TRBJ2-2; D possibly corresponds to TRBD1 (5 bases). CDR3 length: 14 amino acids. The ends were cut back, 4 bases at V and 1 base at J, with 8 bases in the middle. Germline CDR1 reads SGHRS; CDR2 reads YFSETQ. The CDR3 is CASSAQGNTGELFF. The CDR3 nucleotides are TGCGCCAGCAGCGCCCAGGGGAACACCGGGGAGCTGTTTTTT.

CDR3 residues: CASSPRDEGEKLFF. The CDR3 DNA follows: TGTGCCAGCTCACCCCGGGACGAAGGTGAAAAACTGTTTTTT. This chain links TRBV18 with TRBJ1-4, with a possible D match to TRBD1 (5 bases). V shed 3 bases and J shed 7 bases, with 12 bases lying between them. CDR3 length equals 14 residues. The germline V gene encodes CDR1 KGHSH and CDR2 LQKENI.

The rearrangement uses TRBV19 and TRBJ2-7; tentatively, D is TRBD1 (7 bases). The V and J ends lost 5 bases and 4 bases respectively, with 12 bases between them. The length of the CDR3 is 13 residues. The germline gives CDR1 LNHDA, CDR2 SQIVND (reference sequence). The chain's CDR3 is CASSFQGGYEQYF. DNA for the CDR3: TGTGCCAGTAGTTTCCAGGGGGGTTACGAGCAGTACTTC.